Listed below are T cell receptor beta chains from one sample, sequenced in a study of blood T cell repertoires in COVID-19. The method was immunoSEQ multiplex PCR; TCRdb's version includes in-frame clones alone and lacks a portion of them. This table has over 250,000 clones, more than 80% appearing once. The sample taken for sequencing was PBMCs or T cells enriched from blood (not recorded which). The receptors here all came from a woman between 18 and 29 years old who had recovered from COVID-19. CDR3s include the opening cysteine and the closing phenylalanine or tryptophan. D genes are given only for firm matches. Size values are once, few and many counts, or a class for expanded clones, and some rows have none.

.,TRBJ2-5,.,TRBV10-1,CASSESRSPLQETQYF,TGCGCCAGCAGTGAGTCGCGATCGCCCCTTCAAGAGACCCAGTACTTC
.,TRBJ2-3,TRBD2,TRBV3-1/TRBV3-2,CASSPLAGGPADTQYF,TGTGCCAGCAGCCCCTTAGCGGGGGGGCCCGCAGATACGCAGTATTTT
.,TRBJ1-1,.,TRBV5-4,CASSLTGSWEAFF,TGTGCCAGCAGCCTGACAGGTTCCTGGGAAGCTTTCTTT
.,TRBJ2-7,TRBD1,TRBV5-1,CASSLVTGPYEQYF,TGCGCCAGCAGCTTGGTGACAGGGCCCTACGAGCAGTACTTC
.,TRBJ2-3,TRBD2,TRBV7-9,CASSPRWSGEHTDTQYF,TGTGCCAGCAGCCCCCGATGGAGCGGGGAGCACACAGATACGCAGTATTTT
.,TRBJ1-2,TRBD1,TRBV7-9,CASSFSAGGNGYTF,TGTGCCAGCAGCTTCAGTGCAGGGGGAAATGGCTACACCTTC
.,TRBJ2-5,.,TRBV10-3,CAISESGGPQETQYF,TGTGCCATCAGTGAGTCCGGGGGGCCCCAAGAGACCCAGTACTTC
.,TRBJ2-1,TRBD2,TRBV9,CASSAGTSGANEQFF,TGTGCCAGCAGCGCCGGCACTAGCGGGGCTAATGAGCAGTTCTTC
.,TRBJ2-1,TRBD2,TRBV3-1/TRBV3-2,CASSTLAGGVYNEQFF,TGTGCCAGCAGCACACTAGCGGGGGGCGTCTACAATGAGCAGTTCTTC
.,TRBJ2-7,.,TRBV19,CASRVGPAHYEQYF,TGTGCCAGTAGGGTGGGGCCAGCTCACTACGAGCAGTACTTC
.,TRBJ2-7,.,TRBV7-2,CASSLDGNYEQYF,TGTGCCAGCAGCCTGGACGGGAACTACGAGCAGTACTTC
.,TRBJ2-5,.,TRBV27,CASSGGRFRETQYF,TGTGCCAGCAGTGGGGGGAGGTTTCGGGAGACCCAGTACTTC
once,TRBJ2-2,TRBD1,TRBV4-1,CASSQITGTAAGELFF,TGCGCCAGCAGCCAAATTACCGGGACAGCGGCCGGGGAGCTGTTTTTT
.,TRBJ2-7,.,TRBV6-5,CASIFPGGSSYEQYF,TGTGCCAGCATTTTTCCAGGGGGGTCCTCCTACGAGCAGTACTTC
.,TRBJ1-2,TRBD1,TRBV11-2,CASSSIKGQVRSGGYTF,TGTGCCAGCAGCTCGATCAAGGGACAGGTTCGATCGGGAGGCTACACCTTC
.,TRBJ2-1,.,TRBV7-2,CASSYSGSQFF,TGTGCCAGCAGCTATTCAGGGTCGCAGTTCTTC
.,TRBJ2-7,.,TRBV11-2,CASSLGNFFYEQYF,TGTGCCAGCAGCTTAGGTAACTTTTTTTACGAGCAGTACTTC
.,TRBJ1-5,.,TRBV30,CAWGLEETTTPSPQHF,TGTGCCTGGGGGCTGGAGGAGACCACTACTCCCTCGCCCCAGCATTTT
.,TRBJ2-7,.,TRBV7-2,CASSLPSPYEQYF,TGTGCCAGCAGCTTACCTAGCCCCTACGAGCAGTACTTC
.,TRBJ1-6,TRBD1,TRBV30,CAWRQTGPFFNSPLHF,TGTGCCTGGAGACAGACAGGGCCCTTCTTTAATTCACCCCTCCACTTT
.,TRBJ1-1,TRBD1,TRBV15,CATSPRTGGTTEAFF,TGTGCCACCAGCCCTAGGACAGGGGGTACGACTGAAGCTTTCTTT
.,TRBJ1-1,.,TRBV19,CASTLNTEAFF,TGTGCCAGTACGTTGAACACTGAAGCTTTCTTT
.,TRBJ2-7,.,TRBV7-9,CASSLVKGRDSYEQYF,TGTGCCAGCAGCTTAGTAAAGGGGCGGGACTCCTACGAGCAGTACTTC
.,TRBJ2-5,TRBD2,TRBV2,CASNPLAGETQYF,TGTGCCAGCAACCCTCTAGCGGGAGAGACCCAGTACTTC
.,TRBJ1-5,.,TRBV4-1,CASSQDGQGEQPQHF,TGCGCCAGCAGCCAAGATGGTCAGGGCGAGCAACCCCAGCATTTT
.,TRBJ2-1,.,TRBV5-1,CASSWAGQGTYNEQFF,TGCGCCAGCAGCTGGGCGGGCCAAGGAACCTACAATGAGCAGTTCTTC
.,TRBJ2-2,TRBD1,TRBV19,CASSEGQGAGELFF,TGTGCCAGTAGTGAGGGACAGGGCGCCGGGGAGCTGTTTTTT
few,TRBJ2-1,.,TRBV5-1,CASSRSSENEQFF,TGCGCCAGCTCCCGGTCTAGCGAGAATGAGCAGTTCTTC
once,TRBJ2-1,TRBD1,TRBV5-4,CASSFSGTVNEQFF,TGTGCCAGCAGCTTCTCCGGGACAGTCAATGAGCAGTTCTTC
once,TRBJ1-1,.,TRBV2,CASSDWSGGTEAFF,TGTGCCAGCAGTGATTGGTCCGGAGGCACTGAAGCTTTCTTT
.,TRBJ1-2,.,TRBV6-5,CASTEGRANYGYTF,TGTGCCAGCACGGAGGGAAGAGCTAACTATGGCTACACCTTC
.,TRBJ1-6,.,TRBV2,CASSERWRGGSYNSPLHF,TGTGCCAGCAGTGAAAGATGGAGAGGTGGCTCCTATAATTCACCCCTCCACTTT
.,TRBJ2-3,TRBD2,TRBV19,CASRQIRTSGDTDTQYF,TGTGCCAGTAGACAAATCAGGACTAGCGGAGACACAGATACGCAGTATTTT
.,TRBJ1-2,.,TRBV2,CAASGEGTHGYTF,TGTGCCGCCTCTGGGGAGGGGACCCATGGCTACACCTTC
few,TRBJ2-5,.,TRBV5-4,CASSLDTGSAETQYF,TGTGCCAGCAGCTTAGATACAGGGTCTGCAGAGACCCAGTACTTC
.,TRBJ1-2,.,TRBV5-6,CASSTSGDYGYTF,TGTGCCAGCAGCACCTCCGGGGACTATGGCTACACCTTC
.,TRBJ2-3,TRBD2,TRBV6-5,CASSSGGPTDTQYF,TGTGCCAGCAGTTCGGGGGGGCCTACAGATACGCAGTATTTT
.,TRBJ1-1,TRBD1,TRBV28,CASSPGATGGGYTEAFF,TGTGCCAGCAGTCCCGGAGCAACAGGGGGCGGCTACACTGAAGCTTTCTTT
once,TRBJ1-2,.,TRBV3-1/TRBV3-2,CASSPLDGANYGYTF,TGTGCCAGCAGCCCCCTCGACGGAGCTAACTATGGCTACACCTTC
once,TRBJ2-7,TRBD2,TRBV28,CASSLSSGGVVEQYF,TGTGCCAGCAGCCTATCTAGCGGGGGGGTGGTCGAGCAGTACTTC
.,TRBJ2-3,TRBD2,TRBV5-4,CASTPGGLSTDTQYF,TGTGCCAGCACCCCCGGGGGACTAAGCACAGATACGCAGTATTTT
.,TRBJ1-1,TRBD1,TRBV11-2,CASSFRQGLNTEAFF,TGTGCCAGCAGCTTTCGACAGGGGTTGAACACTGAAGCTTTCTTT
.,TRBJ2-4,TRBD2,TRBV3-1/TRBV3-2,CASSQQPGLAGIQYF,TGTGCCAGCAGCCAACAGCCGGGACTAGCGGGTATTCAGTACTTC
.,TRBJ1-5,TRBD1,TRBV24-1,CATSEDRGLSNQPQHF,TGTGCCACCAGTGAGGACAGGGGGTTGAGCAATCAGCCCCAGCATTTT
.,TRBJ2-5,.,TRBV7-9,CASSRGETQYF,TGTGCCAGCAGCCGGGGGGAGACCCAGTACTTC
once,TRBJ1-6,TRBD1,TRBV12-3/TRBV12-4,CASSTGGSSPLHF,TGTGCCAGCAGTACAGGGGGCAGTTCACCCCTCCACTTT
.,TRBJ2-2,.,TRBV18,CASSPPYQGGIAGELFF,TGTGCCAGCTCACCACCTTATCAGGGTGGGATCGCCGGGGAGCTGTTTTTT
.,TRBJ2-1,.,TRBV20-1,CSASLYNEQFF,TGCAGTGCTAGCCTATACAATGAGCAGTTCTTC
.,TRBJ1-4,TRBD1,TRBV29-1,CSALQGASEKLFF,TGCAGCGCCCTACAGGGGGCGAGTGAAAAACTGTTTTTT